This T cell receptor (beta chain) was captured in a study of T cells in Graves' hyperthyroidism and ophthalmopathy. The study's findings and limits: The authors' 13 V-J model separated ophthalmopathy from stable hyperthyroidism.

This clonotype was seen at least ten times. Its antigen is unknown. CDR3 size: 14 residues. Germline-derived CDR1 and CDR2 are MDHEN and SYDVKM. V was pared by 5 bases and J by 2 bases, with 12 bases between. The source material, RNA transcripts, was used to amplify TCR beta CDR3 regions. The study used the HTBI primer set for a first-round RT-PCR of the TCR CDR3. TCRdb recomputed calls from the multiplex PCR reads with MiXCR, one row per CDR3 protein. The table shows about 640,000 distinct CDR3 sequences, with less than 25% occurring only once. The receptor's source is a man under 40 with Graves' ophthalmopathy. Sequenced sample: blood. This chain uses TRBV28 with TRBJ1-2; the D gene is possibly TRBD1 (5 bases). For the CDR3, the DNA is TGTGCCAGCAGTCTCCTGACAGAAAACTATGGCTACACCTTC. Translated: CASSLLTENYGYTF.